This T cell receptor (beta chain) appears in the sequencing data of a study of cytomegalovirus exposure and HLA in healthy donors (dated by TCRdb to about 2017). Regarding the study in general: According to an earlier analysis of a few hundred of the donors, about 180 million T cells yielded 117 million unique TCR beta sequences and around 280 Gb of sequence data. Around 320 gigabases of sequencing data and 70 million to 100 million unique TCR sequences were included in an early release covering about 700 HLA-typed donors. Of the roughly 420 genotyped donors, 80% to 90% were placed in the genetic ancestry cluster associated with self-reported Caucasian donors. The study was designed to test whether signatures of past pathogen exposure could be identified by cataloging public T cell receptors. Using immunosequencing, the study profiled T cell repertoires from around 680 subjects and related those repertoires to cytomegalovirus serostatus. Besides the first cohort of 666 subjects, a separate validation cohort made up of around 120 different subjects was used. The study combined high-throughput TCR immunosequencing, statistical association of individual TCRs with disease status, and machine learning to predict cytomegalovirus infection status. A later analysis re-analyzed previously published TCR beta repertoires from roughly 630 donors and added high-resolution HLA genotyping to study TCR occurrence patterns. Rather than drawing on any new phenotypic data, the later analysis identified candidate immune exposures from TCR beta sequences and the way those sequences occurred across donors. To decide whether each TCR beta V gene segment behaved as functional or pseudogenic, an earlier analysis of some 570 of the donors relied on high-throughput TCR beta sequencing. Donor age, sex, ethnicity and CMV serostatus were compiled together with the repertoire data. A later genetic analysis used genome-wide SNP genotypes for about 65% of the 666 donors, treating that subset as a discovery cohort. All discovery cohort repertoires had been generated using a single sequencing platform. HLA typing covered class I and class II loci at four-digit resolution. The number of donors typed differed by locus, with 629-630 for A, B, C, DRB1 and DQB1, 522 for DQA1, approximately 580 for DPA1, and over 400 for DPB1. Roughly 5 DR-DQ haplotypes were handled as single units for association and clustering, since linkage in the cohort was strong. Among some 410 genotyped donors of the cohort, an average of around 220,000 unique TCR beta nucleotide sequences was sequenced per donor, of which roughly 17% were non-productive.

Remarks on this clone: No antigen is known for it. Base qualities are not recorded, but no much larger clone differs from it by a single base.

Library preparation used the immunoSEQ multiplex PCR assay. A mixture of 60 forward primers for TCR Vbeta segments and 13 reverse primers for TCR Jbeta segments was used in the multiplex PCR. Amplification of the CDR3 region of rearranged TCR beta genes was performed with a multiplex PCR assay on genomic DNA. The Illumina HiSeq System was used to sequence the amplified TCR beta libraries as 87-base-pair reads. The original pipeline was this. In a later analysis, about 80 million unique TCR beta chains were counted across the 500 to 850 repertoires, and roughly 11 million of these chains were shared by at least two donors. To remove PCR and sequencing errors, raw reads were error-corrected and collapsed into unique sequences using a nearest-neighbor algorithm that merged closely related sequences. Alignment of CDR3 sequences to IMGT reference sequences was used to assign V, D and J gene segments. For a sequence to be retained, at least a six-nucleotide match to both a V gene segment and a J gene segment was required. Rearrangements were classified as productive when the CDR3 lacked stop codons and remained in frame with V and J, and all other rearrangements were classified as non-productive. CDR3 was defined according to IMGT convention as the region running from the second conserved V-encoded cysteine to the conserved J-encoded phenylalanine. Sequences without an unambiguous match to a single V gene segment were excluded from the earlier analysis of about 600 of the donors. An earlier analysis of around 600 of the donors classified V segments as functional when productive rearrangements were above 56.7% and as segregating when the standard deviation between donors was above 5%. A statistical classification framework was built for diagnosing cytomegalovirus status from the catalog of TCR beta chain sequences. A later analysis assigned V and J genes by comparing TCR nucleotide sequences with IMGT/GENE-DB human TR gene sequences. In a later analysis, CDR3 sequences and most-parsimonious VDJ recombination scenarios were assigned using the TCRdist pipeline. In a later analysis, each TCR beta chain was defined by its CDR3 amino acid sequence together with its V-gene family, and reads lacking a unique V-gene family were excluded. A later analysis removed 592 highly shared, low-generation-probability nucleotide sequences to deal with suspected cross-contamination and a sequencing artifact. A later analysis calculated a clonal expansion index for each public chain from normalized within-repertoire ranks of inferred template counts. In a later analysis, generation probabilities were computed using a VDJ recombination model fitted to out-of-frame rearrangements, and the results were checked against IGoR. A later analysis scored TCR-TCR, TCR-HLA and TCR-CMV co-occurrence with hypergeometric tests, applying a repertoire-size bias correction to TCR pairs. In a later analysis, false discovery rates were estimated by permuting HLA or CMV assignments 20 times. A later analysis grouped co-occurring TCRs with DBSCAN, adding TCRdist sequence similarity when clustering within HLA-allele-positive subsets. For co-occurrence clustering, repertoires with fewer than 30,000 or more than 120,000 public chains were excluded, along with four or five repertoires with anomalous nucleotide sharing. TCRdb carries this immuneACCESS record with in-frame sequences only. Its versions omit some clonotypes, under half of them owing to an unresolved V gene in the studies checked, with the rest unexplained. From that table come the V and J calls and clone size; the DNA was used to work out D and trimming. This sample has about 190,000 clones in its table, and 74% of those were observed once. The top ten clones comprise around 3.3% of the sample.

The cohort consisted of 670 or so healthy bone marrow donors. Cohort members were all nominally healthy when sampled, although unrecorded immune exposures were likely present. The donor was CMV seropositive and was included in the group of some 290 seropositive cohort members. A peripheral blood sample was collected from each donor, and TCR beta sequencing was performed on peripheral blood mononuclear cells. Genomic DNA extraction from the blood cell samples was performed with the Qiagen DNeasy Blood Extraction Kit. The germline V gene encodes CDR1 SGHAT and CDR2 FQNNGV. A distance of 18 bases separates the germline ends of V and J, which lose 8 bases and 0 bases respectively. From cysteine to phenylalanine, the CDR3 is 16 amino acids long. Of the read, only the CDR3 DNA is kept; its 48 bases are in frame from base 1. Study-wide conclusions, independent of this receptor: Linkage disequilibrium might explain the correlated functional status among segregating V segments, but an unknown experimental factor could not be excluded. Because counts were too low, 15 to 20 rarely observed V segments, including chromosome 9 orphons, were left out of the earlier analysis of 587 of the donors. A cluster of highly shared sequence variants was judged likely to be a technical artifact of the sequencing pipeline. The authors suggested that the approach could potentially be extended to other disease states and immunological phenotypes. A later analysis found that TCR association rates varied across HLA loci, with DRB1 alleles showing the most associated TCRs and HLA-C alleles the fewest. In a later analysis, 16,951 TCR beta sequences were associated with specific HLA alleles at a false discovery rate of 0.05. Most TCR sequences were observed very rarely across donors, whereas some public TCRs were present in many individuals. An association between a missense DCLRE1C variant and V-gene and J-gene trimming of TCR beta chains was found in a later genetic analysis and replicated in an independent cohort. In a later analysis, HLA-associated TCR beta chains were found to be more clonally expanded and to have lower generation probabilities than equally common non-associated chains. The classifier was reported to diagnose cytomegalovirus status with high specificity and sensitivity in both the original cohort and the validation cohort. In vitro tests confirmed that a few of the cytomegalovirus-associated TCR beta chains recognize cytomegalovirus antigens. The study listed 170 or so TCR beta chains as associated with cytomegalovirus. Only TCR beta chains were sequenced in this cohort, and the absence of alpha or paired-chain data limited detectable features. According to a later analysis, most CMV-associated TCR beta chains appeared to be HLA-restricted, and the HLA associations seemed to be driven largely by CMV exposure. A later analysis reported that several top co-occurrence clusters appeared linked to parvovirus B19, influenza, CMV and Epstein-Barr virus. A further reported finding was that TCR beta sequences accurately predicted the HLA-A and HLA-B alleles for most subjects in the first cohort. For the cohort, immune exposure information was limited to CMV serostatus. Because some donors lacked HLA typing at each locus, the association tests relied only on the typed subset. Some IMGT-functional V segments, including TRBV6-2 and TRBV6-3, could not be distinguished by the 87-base-pair reads and were therefore excluded. When HLA alleles, especially DR and DQ, strongly co-occurred, attributing TCR associations to individual alleles was difficult. Sequencing depth was assumed to be roughly uniform across donors in the presence/absence analyses, though that assumption may not hold. Broadly in line with IMGT annotations, most TCR beta V segments showed up in productive rearrangements about 87% or about 30% of the time in an earlier analysis of several hundred of the donors. Compared with the 666-donor mean, donors in an Asian-associated ancestry cluster had fewer N-insertions in productive TCRs, according to a later genetic analysis.

The chain employs TRBV11-2 and TRBJ2-3; the D gene is perhaps TRBD2, on 6 matching bases. The sequence derives from a woman aged 30 to 39 in good health and CMV-seropositive. Sequencing was carried out using PBMCs. CDR3 sequence: CASSPRDLASTDTQYF. DNA sequence: TGTGCCAGCTCTCCGAGGGACTTAGCAAGCACAGATACGCAGTATTTT.